The rows below give T cell receptor beta chains drawn from one sample of a study of response to subunit inactivated influenza vaccine. One entry per CDR3 protein, called by TCRdb with MiXCR from the RT-PCR reads. The sample holds approximately 500,000 distinct CDR3 sequences, approximately 12% seen once. The material was PBMCs from blood, obtained more than 35 days after vaccination. The receptors were gathered from a man aged 50-60 years who received an inactivated influenza vaccine. The conserved cysteine and the conserved F or W are not part of the CDR3 here. The D gene is left open where the match is weak. A clone size is listed for some rows: how often the clone was seen (once, few, many), or a class if it is expanded.

CDR3 protein: ASSLDYSGVNEQY
V gene: TRBV12-3/TRBV12-4
D gene: NA
clone size: few
J gene: TRBJ2-7

CDR3 protein: SVGDTQY
V gene: TRBV29-1
D gene: NA
clone size: many
J gene: TRBJ2-3

CDR3 protein: ASSENGGIGELF
V gene: TRBV2
D gene: TRBD2
clone size: few
J gene: TRBJ2-2

CDR3 protein: ASSFDRVSTDTQY
V gene: TRBV12-3/TRBV12-4
D gene: TRBD1
clone size: few
J gene: TRBJ2-3

CDR3 protein: ASSKGFSTDTQY
V gene: TRBV27
D gene: NA
clone size: NA
J gene: TRBJ2-3

CDR3 protein: ASSPGLAGGSDTQY
V gene: TRBV7-2
D gene: TRBD2
clone size: NA
J gene: TRBJ2-3

CDR3 protein: ASSLAGVFQTQY
V gene: TRBV5-6
D gene: NA
clone size: few
J gene: TRBJ2-5

CDR3 protein: SAPGDRGGEYNEQF
V gene: TRBV20-1
D gene: TRBD1
clone size: many
J gene: TRBJ2-1

CDR3 protein: ASSLVPAGGIETQY
V gene: TRBV27
D gene: TRBD2
clone size: NA
J gene: TRBJ2-5

CDR3 protein: ASSLHRGRYKSGELF
V gene: TRBV27
D gene: TRBD1
clone size: few
J gene: TRBJ2-2

CDR3 protein: ASSRIAATDTQY
V gene: TRBV11-2
D gene: NA
clone size: NA
J gene: TRBJ2-3

CDR3 protein: ASSQGRGTISYEQF
V gene: TRBV4-3
D gene: NA
clone size: NA
J gene: TRBJ2-1

CDR3 protein: SAHSSLSDTQY
V gene: TRBV20-1
D gene: NA
clone size: NA
J gene: TRBJ2-3

CDR3 protein: ASSPRTGLANTGELF
V gene: TRBV7-8
D gene: TRBD1
clone size: NA
J gene: TRBJ2-2

CDR3 protein: ASTGLRGSQETQY
V gene: TRBV5-1
D gene: NA
clone size: NA
J gene: TRBJ2-5

CDR3 protein: ASSQEAGLARLYEQY
V gene: TRBV4-2
D gene: TRBD2
clone size: NA
J gene: TRBJ2-7

CDR3 protein: ASTQRPPYEQY
V gene: TRBV28
D gene: NA
clone size: few
J gene: TRBJ2-7

CDR3 protein: ASSEEGVGETQY
V gene: TRBV25-1
D gene: NA
clone size: NA
J gene: TRBJ2-5

CDR3 protein: ASSLVVGATYEQY
V gene: TRBV11-2
D gene: NA
clone size: NA
J gene: TRBJ2-7

CDR3 protein: ASSQAAVGLTTGELF
V gene: TRBV4-1
D gene: NA
clone size: few
J gene: TRBJ2-2

CDR3 protein: ASSEQGPQVGSNQPQH
V gene: TRBV12-3/TRBV12-4
D gene: TRBD1
clone size: NA
J gene: TRBJ1-5

CDR3 protein: ASSLLASGTHEQY
V gene: TRBV28
D gene: TRBD2
clone size: few
J gene: TRBJ2-7

CDR3 protein: ATSGGQISTDTQY
V gene: TRBV15
D gene: TRBD1
clone size: few
J gene: TRBJ2-3

CDR3 protein: ASSPPSYEQF
V gene: TRBV28
D gene: NA
clone size: few
J gene: TRBJ2-1

CDR3 protein: ASSLAGDISQETQY
V gene: TRBV11-2
D gene: NA
clone size: NA
J gene: TRBJ2-5

CDR3 protein: ASSRRTGGNNEQF
V gene: TRBV28
D gene: TRBD1
clone size: few
J gene: TRBJ2-1

CDR3 protein: ASSLSGTGSTDTQY
V gene: TRBV7-9
D gene: TRBD1
clone size: once
J gene: TRBJ2-3

CDR3 protein: ASSRDGINQPQH
V gene: TRBV12-3/TRBV12-4
D gene: NA
clone size: NA
J gene: TRBJ1-5

CDR3 protein: ASSRLAGSPPYNEQF
V gene: TRBV27
D gene: TRBD2
clone size: few
J gene: TRBJ2-1

CDR3 protein: ASSLPLRLRTYNEQF
V gene: TRBV7-8
D gene: NA
clone size: many
J gene: TRBJ2-1

CDR3 protein: SARGVTGEAF
V gene: TRBV20-1
D gene: NA
clone size: few
J gene: TRBJ1-1

CDR3 protein: ASSPVPRSEEQY
V gene: TRBV7-2
D gene: NA
clone size: NA
J gene: TRBJ2-7

CDR3 protein: ASSQDRALIRANEQF
V gene: TRBV14
D gene: NA
clone size: many
J gene: TRBJ2-1

CDR3 protein: ATSRKPPPVNTEAF
V gene: TRBV15
D gene: NA
clone size: few
J gene: TRBJ1-1

CDR3 protein: ATSRERATGSEQY
V gene: TRBV15
D gene: NA
clone size: NA
J gene: TRBJ2-7

CDR3 protein: ASSPPETVYTDTQY
V gene: TRBV18
D gene: NA
clone size: NA
J gene: TRBJ2-3

CDR3 protein: ASSPRAPTRGYT
V gene: TRBV7-2
D gene: NA
clone size: NA
J gene: TRBJ1-2

CDR3 protein: SAGPAGVRGETQY
V gene: TRBV20-1
D gene: TRBD2
clone size: few
J gene: TRBJ2-5

CDR3 protein: ASSLEPGSNYGYT
V gene: TRBV5-1
D gene: NA
clone size: few
J gene: TRBJ1-2

CDR3 protein: ASNTQGARNEQF
V gene: TRBV12-3/TRBV12-4
D gene: TRBD1
clone size: few
J gene: TRBJ2-1